This passage covers 30 T cell receptor beta chains from one sample sequenced in a study of shared T cell receptors in the human thymus. TCRdb's copy holds only in-frame clones and misses some; the assay was immunoSEQ multiplex PCR. The table shows about 660,000 clones, with roughly 90% occurring only once. Separately, the same data were catalogued under a study of human thymus T cells.

Sequencing input: thymocytes. The receptors were gathered from a boy under three years old with a congenital heart defect.

There are a few counts of this clone. The chain joins TRBV4-2 to TRBJ2-2; tentatively, D is TRBD1 (5 bases). Trimming shortened V by 3 bases and J by 4 bases, and 9 bases separated the two germline ends. Germline V gene data show CDR1 as LGHNA and CDR2 as YNFKEQ. The CDR3 is 14 residues long. The CDR3 DNA reads TGTGCCAGCAGCCACATGGACACCACCGGGGAGCTGTTTTTT. It is translated as CASSHMDTTGELFF.

This chain joins TRBV19 and TRBJ1-5, with D possibly matching TRBD1 (6 bases). CDR3 length equals 11 residues. CDR1 LNHDA and CDR2 SQIVND come from the germline V gene (reference sequence). The ends were cut back, 6 bases at V and 16 bases at J, with 16 bases in the middle. The CDR3 DNA is TGTGCCAGTAGCACAGGGCGCTCGAACCATTTT. Translation: CASSTGRSNHF.

A note on this clone: This sample also contains other DNA sequences that code for the same CDR3. The gene calls are TRBV28 and TRBJ2-5, with 9 bases identical to TRBD1. CDR1 MDHEN and CDR2 SYDVKM come from the germline V gene. CDR3 length: 14 residues. J was trimmed by 4 bases and V by 5 bases; bases with no gene match: 5. CDR3 sequence: CASSPGQGGETQYF. CDR3 in DNA: TGTGCCAGCAGTCCGGGACAGGGCGGAGAGACCCAGTACTTC.

The chain couples TRBV7-8 to TRBJ2-3; 11 bases map to TRBD2. The length of the CDR3 is 17 residues. V was clipped by 6 bases and J by 5 bases; unmatched bases: 13. CDR1 and CDR2 (germline): SGHVS, FQNEAQ. This chain's CDR3 is CASSPQGLAGGKDTQYF. The CDR3 DNA is TGTGCCAGCAGTCCTCAGGGGCTAGCGGGAGGAAAAGATACGCAGTATTTT.

This chain uses TRBV5-6 with TRBJ2-1; 7 bases are a match to TRBD1. V dropped 5 bases and J dropped 7; count of bases not matched to a gene: 15. Germline CDR1 SGHDT, CDR2 YYEEEE. The CDR3 loop spans 16 amino acids. The CDR3 DNA sequence: TGTGCCAGCAGTAGCCGGTGGGGGTCAGGGGGTAATGAGCAGTTCTTC. Protein sequence: CASSSRWGSGGNEQFF.

J is TRBJ1-5 and V is TRBV28; 7 nucleotides line up with TRBD1. This CDR3 has 14 amino acids. V was clipped by 4 bases and J by 6 bases; unmatched bases: 6. CDR1 and CDR2 from the germline V gene are MDHEN and SYDVKM. CDR3 nucleotides: TGTGCCAGCAGTTCCGACAGGGTTCGTCAGCCCCAGCATTTT. It codes for CASSSDRVRQPQHF.

This clone was found a few times. A read error may produce the germline difference seen at one junction end. The chain joins TRBV7-7 to TRBJ1-3; 7 bases match TRBD1. The CDR3 runs 16 residues. In germline, CDR1 is SSHAT, CDR2 FNYEAQ (reference sequence). CDR3 residues: CASIILRQGAGNTIYF. CDR3 DNA: TGTGCTAGCATCATATTAAGACAGGGAGCCGGAAACACCATATATTTT. The full variable domain, in which reference TRBV7-7 and TRBJ1-3 provide the parts outside the CDR3, is GAGVSQSPRYKVTKRGQDVTLRCDPISSHATLYWYQQALGQGPEFLTYFNYEAQPDKSGLPSDRFSAERPEGSISTLTIQRTEQRDSAMYRCASIILRQGAGNTIYFGEGSWLTVV.

The chain's CDR3 is CASSPRATMNTEAFF. The CDR3 DNA reads TGTGCCAGCAGCCCGAGGGCCACTATGAACACTGAAGCTTTCTTT. The chain employs TRBV5-6 and TRBJ1-1; D unresolved. Germline CDR1 is SGHDT and CDR2 is YYEEEE. Deletions cut 4 bases from V and 0 bases from J, with 13 bases between. The CDR3 covers 15 residues.

The V gene is TRBV4-3, the J gene TRBJ2-1; 9 bases align to TRBD1. Germline CDR1 LGHNA, CDR2 YSLEER. V gave up 4 bases and J gave up 9 bases; unmatched junction bases: 7. This CDR3 has 14 residues. This CDR3 reads CASSRTTGGLEQFF. For the CDR3, the DNA is TGCGCCAGCAGCCGTACGACAGGGGGTCTTGAGCAGTTCTTC.

The J gene is TRBJ2-7, the V gene TRBV5-1; D is perhaps TRBD1 (5 bases). This CDR3 is built from 17 residues. From germline, CDR1 is SGHRS and CDR2 YFSETQ. Trimming removed 1 base from V and 4 bases from J, with 21 bases in between. CDR3 loop: CASSLQGPGENAYEQYF. The CDR3 DNA reads as TGCGCCAGCAGCTTGCAGGGCCCCGGTGAGAACGCGTACGAGCAGTACTTC.

The chain is built from TRBV28 and TRBJ2-3; the match to TRBD2 covers 8 bases. V lost 5 bases and J lost 2; bases outside the gene matches: 18. The CDR3 runs to 19 residues. Germline V lookup: CDR1 MDHEN, CDR2 SYDVKM. CDR3 nucleotide sequence: TGTGCCAGCAGTCCCCTGATCCTTTGGATAGCGGGACTCACAGATACGCAGTATTTT. Its protein product is CASSPLILWIAGLTDTQYF.

The sample holds a few counts of this clone. The CDR3 coding sequence is TGTGCCAGCAGTGGCCGGGACAGAGGAAACACCATATATTTT. Translated: CASSGRDRGNTIYF. The chain couples TRBV28 to TRBJ1-3, with 7 nucleotides matching TRBD1. The CDR3 extends over 14 amino acids. V lost 5 bases, J lost 4 bases, and 5 bases stayed unmatched. Germline assignment: CDR1 MDHEN and CDR2 SYDVKM.

This rearrangement joins TRBV4-1 to TRBJ2-6; D call uncertain. Trimming pared 2 bases from V and 0 bases from J, leaving 5 bases between. This CDR3 is built from 15 residues. The germline V gene encodes CDR1 MGHRA and CDR2 YSYEKL. Written as DNA, the CDR3 is TGCGCCAGCAGCCAAATAATCTCTGGGGCCAACGTCCTGACTTTC. Encoded protein: CASSQIISGANVLTF.

This chain links TRBV29-1 with TRBJ2-5; possibly TRBD2 for D (5 bases). The length of the CDR3 is 14 residues. Germline CDR1 and CDR2: SQVTM and ANQGSEA. V lost 5 bases to trimming and J lost 0 bases, with 13 bases between them. CDR3 residues: CSVKEDLYQETQYF. The DNA for the CDR3 is TGCAGCGTTAAGGAGGATTTGTACCAAGAGACCCAGTACTTC.

This rearrangement joins TRBV28 to TRBJ2-7, with 9 bases identical to TRBD2. The CDR3 spans 16 residues. The V segment lost 7 bases and the J segment 3 bases; nucleotides outside the gene matches: 13. Germline V gene data show CDR1 as MDHEN and CDR2 as SYDVKM. The CDR3 DNA is TGTGCCAGCACTCTCCTGAGTAGCGGGAGTATCTACGAGCAGTACTTC. Translation: CASTLLSSGSIYEQYF. Combining the CDR3 with reference TRBV28 and TRBJ2-7 gives the whole variable domain DVKVTQSSRYLVKRTGEKVFLECVQDMDHENMFWYRQDPGLGLRLIYFSYDVKMKEKGDIPEGYSVSREKKERFSLILESASTNQTSMYLCASTLLSSGSIYEQYFGPGTRLTVT.

The V call is TRBV28, the J call TRBJ2-3; tentatively, D is TRBD2 (6 bases). V was shortened by 5 bases and J by 4 bases, with 22 bases between the two germline ends. The CDR3 sequence is 17 residues long. Germline CDR1 MDHEN, CDR2 SYDVKM. The CDR3 DNA reads as TGTGCCAGCAGTGCCGGCAGCGGAGGGGCAGTGGCAGATACGCAGTATTTT. Its translation: CASSAGSGGAVADTQYF.

This clone appeared a single time. This rearrangement joins TRBV7-8 to TRBJ2-1, with 9 nucleotides matching TRBD2. The CDR3 length is 16 residues. Germline CDR1 reads SGHVS; CDR2 reads FQNEAQ. Trimming cost V 7 bases and J 7 bases; bases outside gene matches: 14. CDR3 sequence (DNA): TGTGCCAGCAACGCCCCAAGGCTAGCGGGAAAGAATGAGCAGTTCTTC. Translated: CASNAPRLAGKNEQFF.

This clone was observed a single time. V and J are TRBV28 and TRBJ1-5; D is ambiguous. Trimming took off 1 base at V and 6 bases at J, with 4 bases between the two ends. This CDR3 has 12 residues. Germline assignment: CDR1 MDHEN and CDR2 SYDVKM. CDR3 bases: TGTGCCAGCAGTTTATACGGTCAGCCCCAGCATTTT. It yields the protein CASSLYGQPQHF.

This rearrangement joins TRBV2 to TRBJ2-1, with D perhaps TRBD1 (6 bases). There are 12 residues in the CDR3. Per germline, CDR1 SNHLY and CDR2 FYNNEI. Trimming took off 6 bases at V and 9 bases at J, with 12 bases between the two ends. The CDR3 protein is CASRGMDSEQFF. The CDR3 DNA sequence: TGTGCCAGCAGGGGGATGGACAGTGAGCAGTTCTTC. The whole variable domain, remainder taken from reference TRBV2 and TRBJ2-1, is EPEVTQTPSHQVTQMGQEVILRCVPISNHLYFYWYRQILGQKVEFLVSFYNNEISEKSEIFDDQFSVERPDGSNFTLKIRSTKLEDSAMYFCASRGMDSEQFFGPGTRLTVL.

The chain uses TRBV27 and TRBJ2-3, with 7 bases lining up with TRBD1. Unmatched junction bases numbered 19, after V lost 6 bases and J lost 1 base. The germline V gene has CDR1 MNHEY and CDR2 SMNVEV (reference sequence). The CDR3 spans 19 residues. The CDR3 loop reads CASRPSVQGFREGTDTQYF. The DNA of the CDR3 is TGTGCCAGCAGGCCGAGCGTACAGGGGTTCAGGGAAGGCACAGATACGCAGTATTTT.

The genes are TRBV14 and TRBJ2-7; tentatively, D is TRBD1 (6 bases). Germline V gene data show CDR1 as SGHDN and CDR2 as FVKESK. The CDR3 sequence is 13 residues long. V lost 2 bases, J lost 4 bases, and 9 bases lay in between. CDR3 in DNA: TGTGCCAGCAGCCAACCCCAGGGGTACGAGCAGTACTTC. Protein: CASSQPQGYEQYF.

The V and J genes are TRBV29-1 and TRBJ2-1; TRBD2 aligns across 11 bases. The CDR3 has 17 residues. Trimming cost V 0 bases and J 6 bases; bases outside gene matches: 10. In germline, CDR1 is SQVTM, CDR2 ANQGSEA. CDR3 in DNA: TGCAGCGTTGAAGATCGGGCTAGCGGGAGGTTTTCCAATGAGCAGTTCTTC. Translating gives CSVEDRASGRFSNEQFF.

The V and J genes are TRBV30 and TRBJ2-1; 8 bases line up with TRBD2. With 3 bases clipped from V and 10 bases from J, the junction kept 11 bases outside the gene matches. The CDR3 is made up of 14 amino acids. Germline V lookup: CDR1 GTSNPN, CDR2 SVGIG (reference sequence). In DNA, the CDR3 is TGTGCCTGGAGCTTTCCCTTAGCGGGAATCGAGCAGTTCTTC. It yields the protein CAWSFPLAGIEQFF.

This clone was observed a single time. The chain has TRBV11-2 and TRBJ2-7, with TRBD2 matching over 9 bases. Germline V gives CDR1 SGHAT, CDR2 FQNNGV. This CDR3 has 18 amino acids. The junction had 12 bases not matched to a gene; V was cut back by 1 base and J by 2 bases. The CDR3 region is CASSLGDQASGTAYEQYF. As DNA, the CDR3 is TGTGCCAGCAGCTTAGGGGACCAGGCTAGCGGGACCGCCTACGAGCAGTACTTC.

The chain carries TRBV11-1 and TRBJ2-1, with 14 bases fitting TRBD2. V shed 1 base and J 7 bases; nucleotides not matched to a gene: 6. The V gene's germline CDR1 is SGHAT and CDR2 FQDESV (reference sequence). The CDR3 has 17 amino acids. Here the CDR3 DNA reads TGTGCCAGCAGCTTAGGACTAGCGGGAGGGCCGGGGAATGAGCAGTTCTTC. It is translated as CASSLGLAGGPGNEQFF.

V is TRBV5-8 and J is TRBJ1-2; D is perhaps TRBD1 (5 bases). This CDR3 has 15 residues. CDR1 and CDR2 (germline): SGHTS, YDEGEE. Deletions cut 3 bases from V and 8 bases from J, with 20 bases between. The CDR3 is CASSSGHPVSCGYTF. In nucleotides, the CDR3 is TGTGCCAGCAGCTCAGGACACCCGGTCTCGTGCGGCTACACCTTC.

V is TRBV7-2 and J is TRBJ2-3; a possible D gene is TRBD1 (6 bases). CDR1 SGHTA and CDR2 FQGNSA come from the germline V gene. Trimming cost V 5 bases and J 2 bases, with 14 bases left between them. The CDR3 runs to 15 residues. CDR3 DNA: TGTGCCAGCAGCCGGAAGGGGGACAACACAGATACGCAGTATTTT. It is translated as CASSRKGDNTDTQYF.

The chain recombines TRBV4-1 with TRBJ2-7; 13 bases are shared with TRBD2. V shed 0 bases, J shed 9 bases, and the junction held 20 bases outside the gene matches. The V gene's germline CDR1 is MGHRA and CDR2 YSYEKL. This CDR3 is 20 amino acids long. This chain's CDR3 is CASSQDPSGTSGATHAVQYF. CDR3 DNA: TGCGCCAGCAGCCAAGATCCCTCCGGGACTAGCGGGGCCACTCATGCAGTGCAGTACTTC.

The V gene is TRBV28, the J gene TRBJ2-2; D remains ambiguous. This CDR3 has 15 residues. From germline, CDR1 is MDHEN and CDR2 SYDVKM. V lost 5 bases to trimming and J lost 1 base, with 11 bases between them. The CDR3: CASSTRGGNTGELFF. For the CDR3, the DNA is TGTGCCAGCAGTACTCGCGGCGGGAACACCGGGGAGCTGTTTTTT.

On this clone itself: One end of the junction is discordant with germline, which a read error may explain. The genes are TRBV28 and TRBJ1-2, with 8 nucleotides matching TRBD1. CDR1 is MDHEN, CDR2 SYDVKM, per germline. The CDR3 extends over 12 amino acids. The CDR3 bases are TGTGCCAGCAGCATACCCTTCGCGGGACAGGACTTC. As protein: CASSIPFAGQDF.